The rows below give T cell receptor beta chains drawn from one sample of a study of shared clonotypes between healthy human individuals. Assay used: immunoSEQ multiplex PCR; TCRdb lists only in-frame clones, some missing. The sample records about 530,000 clones, less than 96% being singletons. The sequenced sample was naive CD4+ T cells sorted from blood. These receptors all stem from a young woman in good health. CDR3s include the opening cysteine and the closing phenylalanine or tryptophan. D genes are given only for firm matches. Size is stated for part of the rows, as once, few or many counts, or as a class when the clone is expanded.

clone size: NA
V gene: TRBV5-6
D gene: NA
CDR3 length: 13
J gene: TRBJ2-7
CDR3 DNA: TGTGCCAGCAGCCTGTTAGCGACGCGGGAGCAGTACTTC
CDR3 protein: CASSLLATREQYF

clone size: few
V gene: TRBV6-5
D gene: TRBD1
CDR3 length: 14
J gene: TRBJ1-5
CDR3 DNA: TGTGCCAGCAGTCTGGACAGGGTGGCTCAGCCCCAGCATTTT
CDR3 protein: CASSLDRVAQPQHF

clone size: NA
V gene: TRBV28
D gene: NA
CDR3 length: 16
J gene: TRBJ2-3
CDR3 DNA: TGTGCCAGCAGTTTAAGTCGGCATCCTAGCACAGATACGCAGTATTTT
CDR3 protein: CASSLSRHPSTDTQYF

clone size: NA
V gene: TRBV6-6
D gene: TRBD1
CDR3 length: 14
J gene: TRBJ1-1
CDR3 DNA: TGTGCCAGCAGTTACGGGACAGGGGGCACTGAAGCTTTCTTT
CDR3 protein: CASSYGTGGTEAFF

clone size: NA
V gene: TRBV25-1
D gene: NA
CDR3 length: 15
J gene: TRBJ2-7
CDR3 DNA: TGTGCCAGCAGTGAGGGGACCGCTCTTCGGGCGGCGGAGTACTTC
CDR3 protein: CASSEGTALRAAEYF

clone size: NA
V gene: TRBV7-9
D gene: NA
CDR3 length: 15
J gene: TRBJ1-1
CDR3 DNA: TGTGCCAGCAGCCGCGTATCAGGGGTAAACACTGAAGCTTTCTTT
CDR3 protein: CASSRVSGVNTEAFF

clone size: once
V gene: TRBV19
D gene: NA
CDR3 length: 15
J gene: TRBJ2-3
CDR3 DNA: TGTGCCAGTAGGCCAGGACGGACTGGCACAGATACGCAGTATTTT
CDR3 protein: CASRPGRTGTDTQYF

clone size: NA
V gene: TRBV7-2
D gene: NA
CDR3 length: 15
J gene: TRBJ1-2
CDR3 DNA: TGTGCCAGCAGCTTAGTTCCGGGGACAAACTATGGCTACACCTTC
CDR3 protein: CASSLVPGTNYGYTF

clone size: NA
V gene: TRBV28
D gene: NA
CDR3 length: 14
J gene: TRBJ1-2
CDR3 DNA: TGTGCCAGCAGTTTAGTGTCAGGGGAAAATGGCTACACCTTC
CDR3 protein: CASSLVSGENGYTF

clone size: NA
V gene: TRBV28
D gene: NA
CDR3 length: 17
J gene: TRBJ1-5
CDR3 DNA: TGTGCCAGCAGTTTGACTGGAAGGAGGGTAAGCAATCAGCCCCAGCATTTT
CDR3 protein: CASSLTGRRVSNQPQHF

clone size: NA
V gene: TRBV6-6
D gene: NA
CDR3 length: 14
J gene: TRBJ2-7
CDR3 DNA: TGTGCCAGCACCGACCGGACTATCTCCTACGAGCAGTACTTC
CDR3 protein: CASTDRTISYEQYF

clone size: NA
V gene: TRBV29-1
D gene: NA
CDR3 length: 13
J gene: TRBJ1-1
CDR3 DNA: TGCAGCGTTGAGGGTCAGGAGGCCTCTGAAGCTTTCTTT
CDR3 protein: CSVEGQEASEAFF

clone size: NA
V gene: TRBV10-3
D gene: NA
CDR3 length: 13
J gene: TRBJ1-5
CDR3 DNA: TGTGCCATCAGTGAGTCGTCGGGTCAGCCCCAGCATTTT
CDR3 protein: CAISESSGQPQHF

clone size: NA
V gene: TRBV7-9
D gene: NA
CDR3 length: 13
J gene: TRBJ2-7
CDR3 DNA: TGTGCCAGCAGCTTAGCGGGATCGCACGAGCAGTACTTC
CDR3 protein: CASSLAGSHEQYF

clone size: NA
V gene: TRBV5-1
D gene: TRBD1
CDR3 length: 17
J gene: TRBJ1-3
CDR3 DNA: TGCGCCAGCAGCTGGACAGGGGGCGCCTTAGCTGGAAACACCATATATTTT
CDR3 protein: CASSWTGGALAGNTIYF

clone size: NA
V gene: TRBV18
D gene: NA
CDR3 length: 14
J gene: TRBJ1-1
CDR3 DNA: TGTGCCAGCTCACCCAGGTCCCCGAACACTGAAGCTTTCTTT
CDR3 protein: CASSPRSPNTEAFF

clone size: NA
V gene: TRBV18
D gene: TRBD2
CDR3 length: 18
J gene: TRBJ2-7
CDR3 DNA: TGTGCCAGCTCACCATTATCGCTAGCGGGAAGTAGCTCCTACGAGCAGTACTTC
CDR3 protein: CASSPLSLAGSSSYEQYF